This TCR beta chain derives from a study of cytomegalovirus exposure and HLA in healthy donors. The study, taken as a whole, reports: In an earlier analysis, most TCR beta V segments were productive about 87% or about 30% of the time. In a later analysis, HLA-associated TCR beta chains were more clonally expanded than equally common others.

With regard to this clone: Its antigen is unknown.

The PCR ran on 60 Vbeta and 13 Jbeta primers. Clones were read by immunoSEQ multiplex PCR, and TCRdb kept only the in-frame ones, dropping some. This table has 30,000 to 40,000 clones, 85% to 95% appearing once. Germline trimming cut 3 bases from V and 4 bases from J; bases unmatched to any gene: 7. CDR1 and CDR2 from the germline V gene are MNHEY and SMNVEV (reference sequence). This CDR3 comprises 15 residues. The sequencing input was PBMCs. The V call is TRBV27, the J call TRBJ2-7, with 9 bases identical to TRBD1. The sequence was collected from a woman aged 18-29 years in good health and CMV-seronegative. The CDR3 coding sequence is TGTGCCAGCAGTTTCCTGGGACAGGGCAATTACGAGCAGTACTTC. This sequence encodes CASSFLGQGNYEQYF.